Sequencing of this T cell receptor (beta chain) was carried out in a study of shared clonotypes between healthy human individuals. Study results and limitations: Clonotype sharing across a few donors was observed for about 4.8% of naive CD4 clonotypes.

The CD4+ fraction was divided into a CD45RA+ naive subset and a CD45RA-negative memory subset. TCRdb's table, derived via immunoSEQ multiplex PCR, lists solely in-frame clones and lacks some. The sample yields approximately 2,000,000 clones, just under 95% seen once. Turning to this clone: Its antigen is still unknown.

This receptor was taken from a man aged 18 to 30 in good health. Some clones in this sample may be carry-over from other donors' samples. The sample consisted of naive CD4+ T cells from PBMCs. Subset noted: CD45RA+ positively selected.

This chain's CDR3 is CASSHNKGAYNEQFF. The CDR3 DNA is TGTGCCAGCAGCCATAATAAGGGGGCCTACAATGAGCAGTTCTTC. The chain uses TRBV28 and TRBJ2-1; weak D call: TRBD1 (6 bases). In germline, CDR1 is MDHEN, CDR2 SYDVKM. The CDR3 totals 15 residues. The V end was cut by 6 bases, the J end by 2 bases, with 14 bases between.